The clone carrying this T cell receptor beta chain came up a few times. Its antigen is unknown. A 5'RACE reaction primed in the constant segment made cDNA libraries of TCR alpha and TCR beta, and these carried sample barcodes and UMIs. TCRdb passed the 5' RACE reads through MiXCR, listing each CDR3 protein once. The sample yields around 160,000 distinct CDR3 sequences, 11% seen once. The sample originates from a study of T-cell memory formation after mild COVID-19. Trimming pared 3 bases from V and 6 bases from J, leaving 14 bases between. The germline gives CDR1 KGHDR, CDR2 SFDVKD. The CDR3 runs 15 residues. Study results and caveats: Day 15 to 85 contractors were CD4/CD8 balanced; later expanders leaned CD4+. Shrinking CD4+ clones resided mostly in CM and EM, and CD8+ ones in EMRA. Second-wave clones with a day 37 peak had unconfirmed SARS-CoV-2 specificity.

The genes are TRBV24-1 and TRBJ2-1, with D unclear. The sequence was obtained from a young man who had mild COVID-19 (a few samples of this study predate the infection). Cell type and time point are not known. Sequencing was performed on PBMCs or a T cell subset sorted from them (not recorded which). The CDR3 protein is CATSDRMIDVNEQFF. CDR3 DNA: TGTGCCACCAGTGATCGTATGATAGATGTCAATGAGCAGTTCTTC.